This T cell receptor beta chain originates from a study of lymphopenia after photon versus proton radiotherapy. Comments on this clone: What it binds is not known.

Data came from immunoSEQ multiplex PCR; TCRdb stores just in-frame clones and leaves some out. The top ten clones hold about 14% of a sample with approximately 29,000 clones, over 75% of them seen once. Germline V CDR1 and CDR2: KGHSH, LQKENI. The CDR3 has 14 residues. V was pared by 6 bases and J by 0 bases, with 12 bases between. General study findings and limits: Oligoclonal CD8+ Temra expansion after nadir drove photon patients' diversity drop. Larger post-nadir TCR diversity loss correlated inversely with survival in deceased patients. Under photons, naive T cells and diversity fell while effector/memory populations rose.

This chain links TRBV18 with TRBJ2-7; D gene uncertain. This clonotype was obtained from a woman aged 70-85 years with pancreatic cancer. The specimen comprised peripheral blood, sampled from a patient treated with proton-based radiotherapy. CDR3 sequence: CASSRSEPSYEQYF. The CDR3 DNA sequence: TGTGCCAGCTCCAGATCGGAGCCCTCCTACGAGCAGTACTTC.